A selection of T cell receptor beta chains follows, all from one sample in a study of Graves' ophthalmopathy and Graves' hyperthyroidism. TCRdb used MiXCR to reprocess the multiplex PCR reads, holding one entry per CDR3 protein. Of some 400,000 distinct CDR3 sequences in the sample, about a sixth were seen once. Input material: peripheral blood. The receptors derive from a woman aged 18-29 years with Graves' ophthalmopathy. CDR3s include the opening cysteine and the closing phenylalanine or tryptophan. D genes are given only for firm matches. Size tells how often a clone was seen (once, few, many) or the class of an expanded clone, and some rows leave it out.

TRBJ2-5,.,TRBV18,.,TGTGCCAGCTTAACAGGGATAGGAGAGACCCAGTACTTC,CASLTGIGETQYF
TRBJ1-6,many,TRBV28,.,TGTGCCAGCAGTCTAACTGATAATTCACCCCTCCACTTT,CASSLTDNSPLHF
TRBJ2-5,many,TRBV29-1,.,TGCAGCTGGGGTGGTTTTCGTCAAGAGACCCAGTACTTC,CSWGGFRQETQYF
TRBJ1-1,many,TRBV28,.,TGTGCCAGCAGTCCGACCGGGACCATTGGCAGAGCTTTCTTT,CASSPTGTIGRAFF
TRBJ2-4,.,TRBV10-3,.,TGTGCCATCAGTGGTCAAGGGGACAAAAACATTCAGTACTTC,CAISGQGDKNIQYF
TRBJ1-5,many,TRBV28,.,TGTGCCAGCAGCGGCCGGGGCGCCAATCAGCCCCAGCATTTT,CASSGRGANQPQHF
TRBJ2-7,many,TRBV2,.,TGTGCCAGCAGTTACGGGCAGTTTTACTCCTACGAGCAGTACTTC,CASSYGQFYSYEQYF
TRBJ2-5,many,TRBV6-2/TRBV6-3,TRBD2,TGTGCCAGCAGGGGGAGACTAGCAGGACAAGAGACCCAGTACTTC,CASRGRLAGQETQYF
TRBJ2-2,many,TRBV19,.,TGTGCCAGTAGTATGGGACAATGGAACGGGGAGCTGTTTTTT,CASSMGQWNGELFF
TRBJ2-7,.,TRBV11-2,TRBD2,TGTGCCAGCAGCTCCCAATTTAGCGGGAGAACCTCCTACGAGCAGTACTTC,CASSSQFSGRTSYEQYF
TRBJ2-7,many,TRBV30,.,TGTGCCTGGAGTAACTCCCAGGGTTTCGAGCAGTACTTC,CAWSNSQGFEQYF
TRBJ1-6,many,TRBV6-2/TRBV6-3,.,TGTGCCAGCAGTTCAACTCTCGGACATTCACCCCTCCACTTT,CASSSTLGHSPLHF
TRBJ2-7,few,TRBV4-1,.,TGCGCCAGCAGCCAACCTGCGGAGGCGGCCTACGAGCAGTACTTC,CASSQPAEAAYEQYF
TRBJ1-6,many,TRBV13,.,TGTGCCAGCAGCGCCGCGGGAACCTATAATTCACCCCTCCACTTT,CASSAAGTYNSPLHF
TRBJ2-7,.,TRBV12-3/TRBV12-4,TRBD2,TGTGCCAGCGGCCCCGGGACTAGCGGGAGAAGGGTGTACGAGCAGTACTTC,CASGPGTSGRRVYEQYF
TRBJ2-2,.,TRBV12-3/TRBV12-4,.,TGTGCCAGCAGAATCCAGGAGGACACCGGGGAGCTGTTTTTT,CASRIQEDTGELFF
TRBJ1-6,many,TRBV12-3/TRBV12-4,.,TGTGCCAGCAGTTTAGTGGGGCCAGGGGCGGAGTCACCCCTCCACTTT,CASSLVGPGAESPLHF
TRBJ1-2,many,TRBV3-1,.,TGTGCCAGCAGCAACCGGGACTCGGGCGTGGGAGGCTACACCTTC,CASSNRDSGVGGYTF
TRBJ1-2,many,TRBV30,.,TGTGCCTGGAGTCGACAAGGCGCCGGCTACACCTTC,CAWSRQGAGYTF
TRBJ2-7,.,TRBV6-1,TRBD1,TGTGCCAGCAGCCCGGACAGGGGGTCCAACGAGCAGTACTTC,CASSPDRGSNEQYF
TRBJ2-5,many,TRBV9,TRBD2,TGTGCCAGCAGCGTAGGACTAGCGGGAGGTTCCCAAGAGACCCAGTACTTC,CASSVGLAGGSQETQYF
TRBJ2-2,many,TRBV7-3,TRBD2,TGTGCCAGCAGCCTCGGGAGGGACTTTAACACCGGGGAGCTGTTTTTT,CASSLGRDFNTGELFF
TRBJ2-7,many,TRBV28,TRBD1,TGTGCCAGCAGCGCGGGACAGGGGATAAACGAGCAGTACTTC,CASSAGQGINEQYF
TRBJ1-5,many,TRBV12-3/TRBV12-4,.,TGTGCCAGCAGTTTAGCGGGGTATAATCAGCCCCAGCATTTT,CASSLAGYNQPQHF
TRBJ1-2,many,TRBV27,TRBD1,TGTGCCAGCAGTTTTCTAGGGGACAGCTTCTACACCTTC,CASSFLGDSFYTF
TRBJ1-2,many,TRBV25-1,.,TGTGCCAGCAGCGGATTGGGGGGCGGTAACTATGGCTACACCTTC,CASSGLGGGNYGYTF
TRBJ1-2,many,TRBV3-1,.,TGTGCCAGCAGCCACTTTGGGGCCCCTAACTATGGCTACACCTTC,CASSHFGAPNYGYTF
TRBJ1-2,many,TRBV27,TRBD1,TGTGCCAGCAGCACAGGGGGTAATGGCTACACCTTC,CASSTGGNGYTF
TRBJ1-5,many,TRBV12-3/TRBV12-4,TRBD1,TGTGCCAGCAGTTTCCCCGGGACAGGGGTCTATAGCAATCAGCCCCAGCATTTT,CASSFPGTGVYSNQPQHF
TRBJ2-7,many,TRBV28,.,TGTGCCAGCAGGCGGGACAAAACTGGCGAGCAGTACTTC,CASRRDKTGEQYF
TRBJ2-4,many,TRBV6-2/TRBV6-3,TRBD2,TGTGCCAGCAGTTCCCCCCAAAGGACTAGTCTGAACATTCAGTACTTC,CASSSPQRTSLNIQYF
TRBJ1-3,many,TRBV11-2,.,TGTGCCAGCAGCTTAGTTCACTTGAGCTCTGGAAACACCATATATTTT,CASSLVHLSSGNTIYF
TRBJ2-2,many,TRBV11-2,.,TGTGCCAGCAGCTTAGTTTTGGGCTACCTGAACACCGGGGAGCTGTTTTTT,CASSLVLGYLNTGELFF
TRBJ1-2,many,TRBV9,.,TGTGCCAGCAGCGCACCCCTGGGCCAGATCAACTATGGCTACACCTTC,CASSAPLGQINYGYTF
TRBJ2-2,.,TRBV6-1,TRBD1,TGTGCCGGGACAGGGGGAGAGACCGGGGAGCTGTTTTTT,CAGTGGETGELFF
TRBJ2-2,many,TRBV5-6,.,TGTGCCAGCAGCTTCAGCGAATTTAACACCGGGGAGCTGTTTTTT,CASSFSEFNTGELFF
TRBJ1-5,many,TRBV19,.,TGTGCCAGTAGTGTCGACGATAGGCCAAACTTCAATCAGCCCCAGCATTTT,CASSVDDRPNFNQPQHF
TRBJ2-5,many,TRBV28,.,TGTGCCAGCAGCAGGGGAAGCGATGAGACCCAGTACTTC,CASSRGSDETQYF
TRBJ2-7,many,TRBV6-5,.,TGTGCCAGCAGCAAACGGGCCACGGCCTACGAGCAGTACTTC,CASSKRATAYEQYF
TRBJ2-2,.,TRBV11-1,TRBD1,TGTGCCAGCAGCCATCTGGCGGACAGGGACGACACCGGGGAGCTGTTTTTT,CASSHLADRDDTGELFF
TRBJ2-6,many,TRBV7-2,.,TGTGCCAGCAGCTTATCCGGGTCCGGGGCCAACGTCCTGACTTTC,CASSLSGSGANVLTF
TRBJ1-1,many,TRBV27,TRBD1,TGTGCCAGCAGTCTGATTGGGACAGAGAACACTGAAGCTTTCTTT,CASSLIGTENTEAFF
TRBJ2-7,many,TRBV9,.,TGTGCCAGCAGCGCCATTGGGACCGAAGGGTACGAGCAGTACTTC,CASSAIGTEGYEQYF
TRBJ2-1,.,TRBV9,TRBD2,TGTGCCAGCAGCCTGACTAGCGGGAACTACAATGAGCAGTTCTTC,CASSLTSGNYNEQFF
TRBJ2-7,many,TRBV27,TRBD2,TGTGCCAGCAGTATCTTAGCGGGGGCCTACGAGCAGTACTTC,CASSILAGAYEQYF
TRBJ1-1,many,TRBV20-1,.,TGCAGTGCCAGTCAGGACACTGAAGCTTTCTTT,CSASQDTEAFF
TRBJ1-1,many,TRBV6-5,TRBD1,TGTGCCAGCAGTTACTCAGGGGGCCTCAACACTGAAGCTTTCTTT,CASSYSGGLNTEAFF
TRBJ2-7,many,TRBV7-8,TRBD1,TGTGCCAGCAGCCAAGGACAGGCGACCTACGAGCAGTACTTC,CASSQGQATYEQYF
TRBJ1-1,many,TRBV6-5,TRBD1,TGTGCCAGCAGTTACCGACAGGGCCAAGCTTTCTTT,CASSYRQGQAFF
TRBJ2-2,.,TRBV6-2/TRBV6-3,TRBD1,TGTGCCAGCAGTAGACCGGGACAGGGGTTAACCGGGGAGCTGTTTTTT,CASSRPGQGLTGELFF
TRBJ1-6,many,TRBV29-1,.,TGCAGCGTTGTAGACGGAGGACAGCCTAATTCACCCCTCCACTTT,CSVVDGGQPNSPLHF
TRBJ2-7,many,TRBV20-1,TRBD1,TGCAGTGCTAGTCCCGGGACAGGCTCCTACGAGCAGTACTTC,CSASPGTGSYEQYF
TRBJ1-1,few,TRBV18,.,TGTGCCAGCTCCGACGGGAGGAACACTGAAGCTTTCTTT,CASSDGRNTEAFF
TRBJ1-1,many,TRBV20-1,.,TGCAGTGCTGGCGCCCGGGGGAGGGGCACGGGGGGTGAAGCTTTCTTT,CSAGARGRGTGGEAFF